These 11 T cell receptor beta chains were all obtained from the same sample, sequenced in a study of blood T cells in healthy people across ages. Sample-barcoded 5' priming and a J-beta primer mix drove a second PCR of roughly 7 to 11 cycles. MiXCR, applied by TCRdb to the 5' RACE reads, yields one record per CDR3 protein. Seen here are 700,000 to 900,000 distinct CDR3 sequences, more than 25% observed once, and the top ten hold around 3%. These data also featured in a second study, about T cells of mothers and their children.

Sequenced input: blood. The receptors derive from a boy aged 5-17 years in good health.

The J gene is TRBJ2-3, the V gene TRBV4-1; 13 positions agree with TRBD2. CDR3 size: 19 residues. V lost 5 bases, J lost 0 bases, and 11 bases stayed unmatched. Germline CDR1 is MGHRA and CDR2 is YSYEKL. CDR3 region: CASSSRLAGGKTSTDTQYF. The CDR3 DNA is TGCGCCAGCAGCTCACGACTAGCGGGGGGTAAAACTAGCACAGATACGCAGTATTTT.

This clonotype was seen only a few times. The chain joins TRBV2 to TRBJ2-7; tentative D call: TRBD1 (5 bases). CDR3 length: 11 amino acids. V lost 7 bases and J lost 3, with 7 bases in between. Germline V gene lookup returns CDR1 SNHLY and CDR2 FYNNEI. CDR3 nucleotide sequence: TGTGCCAGCAACCAGGGCTACGAGCAGTACTTC. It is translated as CASNQGYEQYF.

This CDR3 is CASSDSPTGREKLFF. CDR3 bases: TGTGCCAGCAGTGACTCTCCGACAGGGCGGGAAAAACTGTTTTTT. The chain recombines TRBV2 with TRBJ1-4; TRBD1 matches at 7 bases. The V gene end was trimmed by 3 bases and the J gene end by 8 bases; junction bases not matched to a gene: 9. The CDR3 contains 15 residues. Per the germline V gene, CDR1 is SNHLY and CDR2 is FYNNEI.

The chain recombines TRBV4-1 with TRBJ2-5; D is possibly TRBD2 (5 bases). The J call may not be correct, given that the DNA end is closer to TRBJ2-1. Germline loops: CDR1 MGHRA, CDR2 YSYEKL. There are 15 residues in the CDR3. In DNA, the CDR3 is TGCGCCAGCAGCCCCGAGCGGCTACTTGGCGATGAGCAGTTCTTC. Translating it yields CASSPERLLGDEQFF.

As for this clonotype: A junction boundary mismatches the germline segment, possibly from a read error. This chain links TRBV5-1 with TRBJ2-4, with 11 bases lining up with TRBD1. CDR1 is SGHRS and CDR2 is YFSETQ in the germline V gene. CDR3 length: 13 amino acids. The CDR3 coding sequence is TGCGCCAGCAGCGCCGGGACAGGGGGGTGGTACAACTTC. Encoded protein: CASSAGTGGWYNF.

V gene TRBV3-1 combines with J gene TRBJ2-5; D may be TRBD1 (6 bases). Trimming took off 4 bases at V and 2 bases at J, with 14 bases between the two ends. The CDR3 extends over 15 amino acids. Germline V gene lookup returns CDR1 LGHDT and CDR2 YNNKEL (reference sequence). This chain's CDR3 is CASSPATGDQETQYF. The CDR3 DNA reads TGTGCCAGCAGCCCCGCGACAGGCGATCAAGAGACCCAGTACTTC.

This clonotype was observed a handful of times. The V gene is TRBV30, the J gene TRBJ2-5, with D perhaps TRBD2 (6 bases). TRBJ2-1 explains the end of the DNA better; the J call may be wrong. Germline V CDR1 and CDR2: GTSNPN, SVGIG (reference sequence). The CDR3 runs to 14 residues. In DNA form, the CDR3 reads TGTGCCTGGGGAGACCCGAGTAGACTAGGTGAGCAGTTCTTC. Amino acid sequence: CAWGDPSRLGEQFF.

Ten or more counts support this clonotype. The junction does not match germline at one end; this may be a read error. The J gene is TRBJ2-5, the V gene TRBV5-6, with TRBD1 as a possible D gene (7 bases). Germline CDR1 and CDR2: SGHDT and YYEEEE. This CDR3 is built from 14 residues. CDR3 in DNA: TGTGCCAGCAGCTTGCGACAGGGATCCCCCCGCCGGGGGTTC. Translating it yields CASSLRQGSPRRGF.

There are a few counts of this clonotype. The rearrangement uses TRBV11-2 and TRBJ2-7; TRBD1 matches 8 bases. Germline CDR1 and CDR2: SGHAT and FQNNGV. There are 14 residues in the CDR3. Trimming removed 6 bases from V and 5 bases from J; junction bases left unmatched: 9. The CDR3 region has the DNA TGTGCCAGCAGGGGGGGACAGGCTGAACACGAGCAGTACTTC. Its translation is CASRGGQAEHEQYF. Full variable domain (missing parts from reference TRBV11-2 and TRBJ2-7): EAGVAQSPRYKIIEKRQSVAFWCNPISGHATLYWYQQILGQGPKLLIQFQNNGVVDDSQLPKDRFSAERLKGVDSTLKIQPAKLEDSAVYLCASRGGQAEHEQYFGPGTRLTVT.

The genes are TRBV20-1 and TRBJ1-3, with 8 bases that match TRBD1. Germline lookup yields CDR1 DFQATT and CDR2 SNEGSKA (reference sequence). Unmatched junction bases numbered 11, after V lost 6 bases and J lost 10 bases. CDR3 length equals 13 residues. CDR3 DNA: TGCAGTGCCATTAGGGACAGGTCTGGGACCATATATTTT. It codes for CSAIRDRSGTIYF.

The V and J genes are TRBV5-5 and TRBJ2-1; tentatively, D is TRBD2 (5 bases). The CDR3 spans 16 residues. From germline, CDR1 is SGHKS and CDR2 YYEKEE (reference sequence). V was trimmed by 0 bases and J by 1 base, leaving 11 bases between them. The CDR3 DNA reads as TGTGCCAGCAGCTTGGCCGGGGTTGTATCCTACAATGAGCAGTTCTTC. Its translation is CASSLAGVVSYNEQFF.